Shown below are 24 T cell receptor beta chains from a single sample sequenced in a study of cytomegalovirus exposure and HLA in healthy donors. The PCR employed 60 Vbeta primers together with 13 Jbeta primers. Using immunoSEQ multiplex PCR, the repertoire was profiled, and TCRdb retains in-frame clones only, with some absent. The data include around 27,000 clones; the top ten clones carry 0.71%. The sequencing input was PBMCs. These receptors all stem from a man aged 30 to 45 in good health and CMV-seronegative.

The rearrangement links TRBV6-1 to TRBJ1-2; D is undetermined. This CDR3 spans 16 amino acids. Between the trimmed V and J ends, which lost 4 bases and 3 bases, there was a span of 18 bases. Germline-derived CDR1 and CDR2 are MNHNS and SASEGT. In nucleotides, the CDR3 is TGTGCCAGCAGTGTCGTTATACGGGAGTCGGACTATGGCTACACCTTC. It yields the protein CASSVVIRESDYGYTF.

The chain is built from TRBV7-9 and TRBJ1-1; 8 bases line up with TRBD1. Germline loops: CDR1 SEHNR, CDR2 FQNEAQ (reference sequence). This CDR3 region has 14 residues. V was clipped by 5 bases and J by 1 base; unmatched bases: 3. This CDR3 reads CASSTRGPNTEAFF. The CDR3 DNA sequence: TGTGCCAGCAGCACCAGGGGGCCGAACACTGAAGCTTTCTTT.

The chain joins TRBV5-1 to TRBJ1-6, with D perhaps matching TRBD1 (5 bases). Germline-derived CDR1 and CDR2 are SGHRS and YFSETQ. The CDR3 extends over 16 amino acids. The V end was cut by 1 base, the J end by 0 bases, with 8 bases between. CDR3: CASSLITGSYNSPLHF. As DNA, the CDR3 is TGCGCCAGCAGCTTGATTACAGGCTCCTATAATTCACCCCTCCACTTT. Complete variable domain (other parts from reference TRBV5-1 and TRBJ1-6): KAGVTQTPRYLIKTRGQQVTLSCSPISGHRSVSWYQQTPGQGLQFLFEYFSETQRNKGNFPGRFSGRQFSNSRSEMNVSTLELGDSALYLCASSLITGSYNSPLHFGNGTRLTVT.

The chain couples TRBV7-2 to TRBJ2-1, with 7 positions matching TRBD1. The V gene end was trimmed by 0 bases and the J gene end by 4 bases; junction bases not matched to a gene: 3. CDR3 length: 15 amino acids. From germline, CDR1 is SGHTA and CDR2 FQGNSA. The CDR3 DNA reads TGTGCCAGCAGCTTAGCAGGGACAGTTTACAATGAGCAGTTCTTC. Amino acids: CASSLAGTVYNEQFF.

The chain joins TRBV29-1 to TRBJ1-5, with 9 bases matching TRBD1. The V segment lost 6 bases and the J segment 4 bases; nucleotides outside the gene matches: 4. The germline V gene has CDR1 SQVTM and CDR2 ANQGSEA. The length of the CDR3 is 13 residues. CDR3 residues: CSVSTGGNQPQHF. In DNA, the CDR3 is TGCAGCGTCTCGACAGGGGGTAATCAGCCCCAGCATTTT.

The chain links TRBV7-2 to TRBJ1-4; D possibly corresponds to TRBD1 (5 bases). The length of the CDR3 is 13 residues. Germline CDR1 reads SGHTA; CDR2 reads FQGNSA. Trimming cost V 1 base and J 7 bases, with 7 bases left between them. CDR3 loop: CASSLGGAEKLFF. DNA of the CDR3: TGTGCCAGCAGCTTAGGCGGGGCTGAAAAACTGTTTTTT.

The rearrangement uses TRBV25-1 and TRBJ2-7; D might be TRBD2 (6 bases). The CDR3 is made up of 16 amino acids. Germline CDR1 MGHDK, CDR2 SYGVNS. The germline V and J ends were trimmed by 4 bases and 0 bases, with 16 bases remaining between them. For the CDR3, the DNA is TGTGCCAGCAGTGGCCCCGGGACTCCTGTCTCCTACGAGCAGTACTTC. Translated: CASSGPGTPVSYEQYF.

CDR3 nucleotide sequence: TGTGCCCCCTCCGGCACTGAAGCTTTCTTT. It codes for CAPSGTEAFF. This chain links TRBV19 with TRBJ1-1; D gene unclear. Germline CDR1 and CDR2: LNHDA and SQIVND (reference sequence). Trimming took off 11 bases at V and 4 bases at J, with 8 bases between the two ends. The length of the CDR3 is 10 residues.

Here the CDR3 reads CASSLLGLNTGELFF. The CDR3 coding sequence is TGTGCCAGCAGCTTATTGGGCCTTAACACCGGGGAGCTGTTTTTT. This rearrangement joins TRBV7-6 to TRBJ2-2; D unresolved. CDR1 is SGHVS, CDR2 FNYEAQ, per germline. This CDR3 comprises 15 residues. The V end lost 2 bases, the J end lost 2 bases, and 9 bases lay between the germline ends. Full variable domain (missing parts from reference TRBV7-6 and TRBJ2-2): GAGVSQSPRYKVTKRGQDVALRCDPISGHVSLYWYRQALGQGPEFLTYFNYEAQQDKSGLPNDRFSAERPEGSISTLTIQRTEQRDSAMYRCASSLLGLNTGELFFGEGSRLTVL.

The gene calls are TRBV2 and TRBJ1-6; 7 bases fit TRBD1. The junction had 4 bases not matched to a gene; V was cut back by 7 bases and J by 13 bases. The V gene's germline CDR1 is SNHLY and CDR2 FYNNEI. The CDR3 spans 11 residues. CDR3 DNA: TGTGCCAGCACCAAACAGGGGCCCCTCCACTTT. Residues: CASTKQGPLHF.

V gene TRBV19 combines with J gene TRBJ2-3; the D gene is possibly TRBD1 (6 bases). The germline V gene encodes CDR1 LNHDA and CDR2 SQIVND (reference sequence). Trimming left V 3 bases short and J 1 base short, with 8 bases between. The CDR3 loop spans 14 amino acids. The DNA of the CDR3 is TGTGCCAGTAGTATCAGGGGCCGCACAGATACGCAGTATTTT. As protein: CASSIRGRTDTQYF.

The J gene is TRBJ1-1, the V gene TRBV28; TRBD1 might be the D (5 bases). Trimming removed 2 bases from V and 5 bases from J, with 12 bases in between. The germline V gene encodes CDR1 MDHEN and CDR2 SYDVKM. The CDR3 runs to 14 residues. CDR3 protein: CASSLSDGGTEAFF. The CDR3 DNA is TGTGCCAGCAGTTTAAGCGACGGGGGTACTGAAGCTTTCTTT.

The chain recombines TRBV5-1 with TRBJ1-2; 7 bases match TRBD1. The germline gives CDR1 SGHRS, CDR2 YFSETQ. This CDR3 is built from 13 residues. Trimming took 4 bases from V and 7 from J; bases not matched to a gene: 7. In DNA form, the CDR3 reads TGCGCCAGCAGCCTACAGGGGCTTGGTGGCTACACCTTC. Amino acid sequence: CASSLQGLGGYTF.

V gene TRBV5-1 combines with J gene TRBJ1-3; TRBD1 aligns across 8 bases. The ends lost 3 bases at V and 7 bases at J; junction bases unmatched: 12. CDR1 and CDR2 from the germline V gene are SGHRS and YFSETQ. The CDR3 consists of 16 residues. The CDR3 region has the DNA TGCGCCAGCAGCTACGGACAGGGATCACTGGTCAACACCATATATTTT. It translates to CASSYGQGSLVNTIYF. Full variable domain (outside the CDR3, taken from reference TRBV5-1 and TRBJ1-3): KAGVTQTPRYLIKTRGQQVTLSCSPISGHRSVSWYQQTPGQGLQFLFEYFSETQRNKGNFPGRFSGRQFSNSRSEMNVSTLELGDSALYLCASSYGQGSLVNTIYFGEGSWLTVV.

The V gene is TRBV18, the J gene TRBJ1-5, with 7 bases matching TRBD1. CDR1 KGHSH and CDR2 LQKENI come from the germline V gene. This CDR3 spans 16 amino acids. Trimming removed 2 bases from V and 2 bases from J; junction bases left unmatched: 6. CDR3: CASSPSDRFGNQPQHF. As DNA, the CDR3 is TGTGCCAGCTCACCATCGGACAGGTTTGGCAATCAGCCCCAGCATTTT.

Frequency places this clone as medium-sized. Other DNA sequences in the sample encode the same CDR3. The chain couples TRBV6-6 to TRBJ1-1, with D tentatively TRBD1 (5 bases). The V end lost 2 bases, the J end lost 3 bases, and 13 bases lay between the germline ends. This CDR3 is built from 15 residues. CDR1 is MNHNY, CDR2 SVGAGI, per germline (reference sequence). The CDR3, as DNA: TGTGCCAGCAGTTACGGTGGGGCAGCCCACACTGAAGCTTTCTTT. Encoded protein: CASSYGGAAHTEAFF.

This chain joins TRBV19 and TRBJ2-7; TRBD2 matches at 10 bases. The V gene end was trimmed by 2 bases and the J gene end by 5 bases; junction bases not matched to a gene: 6. CDR3 size: 15 residues. Germline V CDR1 and CDR2: LNHDA, SQIVND (reference sequence). CDR3 bases: TGTGCCAGTAGTATAATTTCTAGCGGGGGCAACGAGCAGTACTTC. It encodes CASSIISSGGNEQYF.

V is TRBV28 and J is TRBJ2-7, with TRBD1 matching over 10 bases. The length of the CDR3 is 15 residues. CDR1 and CDR2 from the germline V gene are MDHEN and SYDVKM. The J segment lost 1 base and the V segment lost 6 bases, leaving 6 bases of the junction unmatched. CDR3 nucleotides: TGTGCCAGCAGCCAGCCGGGACAGGGGTCCTACGAGCAGTACTTC. This encodes CASSQPGQGSYEQYF.

This sequence joins TRBV5-1 and TRBJ2-5, with D possibly being TRBD1 (6 bases). V dropped 1 base and J dropped 3 bases, with 10 bases sitting between them. CDR1 and CDR2 (germline): SGHRS, YFSETQ. The CDR3 is 14 residues long. The CDR3 DNA is TGCGCCAGCAGCTTGCGGACAGCCAAAGAGACCCAGTACTTC. Its protein is CASSLRTAKETQYF.

The chain recombines TRBV18 with TRBJ2-1; maybe TRBD1 (5 bases). V lost 1 base and J lost 7, with 11 bases in between. The CDR3 extends over 14 amino acids. CDR1 is KGHSH, CDR2 LQKENI, per germline. This CDR3 is CASSPQTVTNEQFF. For the CDR3, the DNA is TGTGCCAGCTCACCACAGACAGTAACAAATGAGCAGTTCTTC. The full variable domain, its missing parts supplied by reference TRBV18 and TRBJ2-1, is NAGVMQNPRHLVRRRGQEARLRCSPMKGHSHVYWYRQLPEEGLKFMVYLQKENIIDESGMPKERFSAEFPKEGPSILRIQQVVRGDSAAYFCASSPQTVTNEQFFGPGTRLTVL.

The chain links TRBV19 to TRBJ2-6; D not certain. Trimming removed 3 bases at V and 3 bases at J, with 9 bases between. The CDR3 covers 15 residues. CDR1 and CDR2 from the germline V gene are LNHDA and SQIVND (reference sequence). This CDR3 reads CASSIYAGGANVLTF. In DNA, the CDR3 is TGTGCCAGTAGTATCTATGCAGGTGGGGCCAACGTCCTGACTTTC.

The rearrangement links TRBV4-1 to TRBJ2-2; weak D call: TRBD2 (5 bases). Germline assignment: CDR1 MGHRA and CDR2 YSYEKL. Trimming removed 8 bases at V and 4 bases at J, with 20 bases between. CDR3 length: 16 residues. This CDR3 reads CASARGSHDSTGELFF. CDR3 nucleotide sequence: TGCGCCAGCGCTCGAGGGAGCCACGATAGCACCGGGGAGCTGTTTTTT.

This rearrangement joins TRBV5-6 to TRBJ2-4; D perhaps matches TRBD2 (5 bases). With 5 bases removed from V and 2 bases from J, the gap between germline ends came to 8 bases. CDR1 SGHDT and CDR2 YYEEEE come from the germline V gene. This CDR3 comprises 13 residues. The CDR3 nucleotides are TGTGCCAGCAGACGAGGGACCAAAAACATTCAGTACTTC. Its protein is CASRRGTKNIQYF.

This chain links TRBV5-1 with TRBJ1-3, with 8 bases that match TRBD1. Germline lookup yields CDR1 SGHRS and CDR2 YFSETQ. V lost 1 base, J lost 2 bases, and 2 bases stayed unmatched. The CDR3 covers 15 residues. The CDR3, as DNA: TGCGCCAGCAGCTTGACAGGGGGGACTGGAAACACCATATATTTT. This translates into CASSLTGGTGNTIYF. The full variable domain, completed using reference TRBV5-1 and TRBJ1-3, is KAGVTQTPRYLIKTRGQQVTLSCSPISGHRSVSWYQQTPGQGLQFLFEYFSETQRNKGNFPGRFSGRQFSNSRSEMNVSTLELGDSALYLCASSLTGGTGNTIYFGEGSWLTVV.